The clone carrying this T cell receptor (beta chain) was detected a few times. Germline is not matched at one junction end, which may reflect a read error. With a J-beta primer mix and a sample-barcoded 5' primer, a second PCR ran roughly 7 to 11 cycles. TCRdb ran MiXCR on the 5' RACE reads and lists one entry per CDR3 protein. The table shows about 1.7 million distinct CDR3 sequences, with 28% occurring only once. The data are from a study of blood T cells in healthy people across ages. Germline values: CDR1 SQVTM, CDR2 ANQGSEA. This CDR3 region has 14 residues. The specimen was blood. J is TRBJ1-1 and V is TRBV29-1, with 8 bases identical to TRBD1. This TCR came from a woman in her twenties or thirties in good health. The CDR3 DNA is TGCAGCGTGGAAGGACAGGGATCGAACACTGAAGCTTTCTTT. This codes for CSVEGQGSNTEAFF.